A selection of T cell receptor beta chains follows, all from one sample in a study of cytomegalovirus exposure and HLA in healthy donors. Sequenced by immunoSEQ multiplex PCR; TCRdb stores in-frame clones only, minus some. The repertoire holds under 150,000 clones, with more than 75% as singletons. Sequenced: PBMCs. All receptors come from a young woman in good health and CMV-seronegative. Both conserved end residues are part of each CDR3. A D gene is named only where the DNA matches it firmly. The size of a clone is reported for some rows only, either as once, few or many, or as a class for expanded clones.

>TRBD2|TRBJ2-2|-|TRBV29-1
CSVSTSGRTGELFF
TGCAGCGTCTCGACTAGCGGGAGGACCGGGGAGCTGTTTTTT
>-|TRBJ2-7|-|TRBV5-8
CASSLPGGGPALNSF
TGTGCCAGCAGCTTGCCGGGGGGCGGCCCCGCATTGAATTCCTTC
>-|TRBJ1-2|-|TRBV7-9
CASSLTESNYGYTF
TGTGCCAGCAGCTTGACAGAATCTAACTATGGCTACACCTTC
>-|TRBJ2-3|-|TRBV5-6
CASSSKGTDTQYF
TGTGCCAGCAGCTCGAAGGGGACAGATACGCAGTATTTT
>-|TRBJ1-5|-|TRBV28
CASSFGTGINQPQHF
TGTGCCAGCAGTTTCGGTACAGGGATCAATCAGCCCCAGCATTTT
>-|TRBJ1-4|once|TRBV27
CASSPRENGNEKLFF
TGTGCCAGCAGTCCCCGGGAGAACGGTAATGAAAAACTGTTTTTT
>TRBD2|TRBJ2-7|-|TRBV29-1
CSVTGGRQETYEQYF
TGCAGCGTTACGGGGGGAAGACAAGAGACCTACGAGCAGTACTTC
>TRBD2|TRBJ2-7|-|TRBV29-1
CSVSGTDYYEQYF
TGCAGCGTGAGCGGGACGGATTACTACGAGCAGTACTTC
>-|TRBJ1-2|once|TRBV7-2
CASSARTGGGYTF
TGTGCCAGCAGCGCCCGGACTGGGGGGGGCTACACCTTC
>-|TRBJ1-3|-|TRBV30
CAWSGSGNTIYF
TGTGCCTGGAGCGGGTCTGGAAACACCATATATTTT
>-|TRBJ2-1|once|TRBV11-3
CASSLDQGGTSSYNEQFF
TGTGCCAGCAGCTTAGATCAAGGGGGTACGAGCTCCTACAATGAGCAGTTCTTC
>TRBD2|TRBJ2-7|-|TRBV30
CALGLAGGFTKQYF
TGTGCCTTAGGACTAGCGGGAGGGTTTACGAAGCAGTACTTC
>-|TRBJ1-1|-|TRBV28
CASSTAGVGDTEAFF
TGTGCCAGCAGTACTGCCGGGGTCGGGGACACTGAAGCTTTCTTT
>-|TRBJ1-1|once|TRBV30
CAWRDMRDTEAFF
TGTGCCTGGAGGGATATGCGGGACACTGAAGCTTTCTTT
>TRBD1|TRBJ2-1|once|TRBV19
CASSTDRWVFNEQFF
TGTGCCAGTAGTACGGACAGGTGGGTTTTCAATGAGCAGTTCTTC
>-|TRBJ2-5|-|TRBV7-8
CASSGPGLQETQYF
TGTGCCAGCAGCGGGCCTGGGTTGCAAGAGACCCAGTACTTC
>-|TRBJ1-1|-|TRBV30
CAWSVGGNTEAFF
TGTGCCTGGAGTGTAGGGGGAAACACTGAAGCTTTCTTT
>-|TRBJ1-5|-|TRBV9
CASSVDGGQPQHF
TGCGCCAGCAGCGTAGACGGAGGGCAGCCCCAGCATTTT
>TRBD2|TRBJ2-5|-|TRBV30
CAWRVAGGKETQYF
TGTGCCTGGAGGGTAGCGGGGGGCAAAGAGACCCAGTACTTC
>TRBD2|TRBJ2-3|-|TRBV9
CASSRSERGTDTQYF
TGTGCCAGCAGCCGAAGCGAGCGGGGGACAGATACGCAGTATTTT
>TRBD1|TRBJ1-2|-|TRBV6-5
CAGSPGTGYGYTF
TGTGCCGGCAGCCCCGGGACAGGGTATGGCTACACCTTC
>-|TRBJ2-5|-|TRBV11-2
CASSFRLQETQYF
TGTGCCAGCAGCTTCCGACTACAAGAGACCCAGTACTTC
>TRBD2|TRBJ2-7|-|TRBV6-1
CASSEAAGGLHEQYF
TGTGCCAGCAGTGAAGCGGCGGGGGGCCTCCACGAGCAGTACTTC
>-|TRBJ2-3|-|TRBV6-5
CASSYGSGVSDTQYF
TGTGCCAGCAGTTACGGCTCGGGAGTTTCAGATACGCAGTATTTT
>TRBD1|TRBJ1-6|-|TRBV7-2
CASGGQGSYNSPLHF
TGTGCCAGCGGGGGACAGGGCTCCTATAATTCACCCCTCCACTTT
>-|TRBJ2-7|-|TRBV7-7
CASSLRLSSEQYF
TGTGCTAGCAGCCTTAGACTGTCCTCCGAGCAGTACTTC
>TRBD1|TRBJ2-4|-|TRBV11-2
CASSPIKGQSGSIQYF
TGTGCCAGCAGCCCTATTAAGGGACAGTCGGGGAGCATTCAGTACTTC
>-|TRBJ1-1|-|TRBV5-1
CASSLTGTAEAFF
TGCGCCAGCAGCTTAACAGGGACCGCTGAAGCTTTCTTT
>TRBD2|TRBJ2-3|-|TRBV30
CAWTPTGGEDTQYF
TGTGCCTGGACCCCCACGGGGGGGGAAGATACGCAGTATTTT
>TRBD1|TRBJ1-1|-|TRBV6-5
CASSDRGPTEAFF
TGTGCCAGCAGCGACAGGGGGCCCACTGAAGCTTTCTTT
>-|TRBJ1-5|-|TRBV28
CASSFLQASNQPQHF
TGTGCCAGCAGTTTCTTACAGGCAAGTAACCAGCCCCAGCATTTT
>-|TRBJ1-2|-|TRBV4-3
CASSQDKSYGYTF
TGCGCCAGCAGCCAAGATAAGAGTTATGGCTACACCTTC
>TRBD1|TRBJ2-3|-|TRBV19
CASRKGQGTADTQYF
TGTGCCAGTAGAAAGGGACAGGGGACGGCAGATACGCAGTATTTT
>-|TRBJ1-1|-|TRBV27
CASSYTDQGNRFHTEAFF
TGTGCCAGCAGTTATACAGACCAAGGAAATAGATTCCACACTGAAGCTTTCTTT
>TRBD2|TRBJ2-7|-|TRBV7-2
CASSLGMAASGPYF
TGTGCCAGCAGCTTAGGGATGGCGGCTAGCGGTCCGTACTTC
>-|TRBJ2-7|-|TRBV4-1
CASSQASIGGPYEQYF
TGCGCCAGCAGCCAAGCGTCTATAGGCGGCCCCTACGAGCAGTACTTC
>TRBD1|TRBJ1-2|-|TRBV4-3
CASSQERYRTGYGYTF
TGCGCCAGCAGCCAAGAAAGGTATAGGACAGGGTATGGCTACACCTTC
>TRBD2|TRBJ2-1|-|TRBV4-3
CASSQVAGEIFSYNEQFF
TGCGCCAGCAGCCAAGTAGCGGGAGAGATTTTTTCCTACAATGAGCAGTTCTTC
>TRBD2|TRBJ2-5|-|TRBV28
CASSFGTSGGAPGETQYF
TGTGCCAGCAGTTTCGGGACTAGCGGGGGGGCCCCCGGAGAGACCCAGTACTTC
>-|TRBJ2-1|-|TRBV29-1
CSVGGRSEQFF
TGCAGCGTTGGGGGCCGGAGTGAGCAGTTCTTC
>-|TRBJ2-3|-|TRBV18
CASSPNTDTQYF
TGTGCCAGCTCACCTAACACAGATACGCAGTATTTT
>-|TRBJ2-1|-|TRBV19
CASSVRDSSYNEQFF
TGTGCCAGTAGTGTTCGGGACTCCTCCTACAATGAGCAGTTCTTC
>TRBD1|TRBJ1-1|-|TRBV4-1
CASSPTGGNTEAFF
TGCGCCAGCAGCCCTACAGGGGGCAACACTGAAGCCTTCTTT
>-|TRBJ1-4|-|TRBV7-9
CASSLGGHSSNEKLFF
TGTGCCAGCAGCTTAGGAGGTCACTCCTCTAATGAAAAACTGTTTTTT